The 10 T cell receptor beta chains given below trace back to one sample, sequenced in a study of beta chain features in type 1 diabetes. Every bit of the isolated RNA underwent reverse transcription, so sequencing read expressed TCRB transcripts. Measured with immunoSEQ multiplex PCR; TCRdb has only the in-frame clones, and not every one. The table records 860,000 or so clones, about a sixth of them present only once. Input material: naive CD4+ T cells from blood. The origin of the receptors is a woman under 30 in good health.

A word on this clone: Within the sample, other DNA sequences also encode this same CDR3. This chain uses TRBV28 with TRBJ2-7; 9 bases are shared with TRBD2. Unmatched junction bases numbered 3, after V lost 5 bases and J lost 4 bases. The CDR3 spans 13 residues. CDR1 and CDR2 (germline): MDHEN, SYDVKM. CDR3 protein: CASSLAGRYEQYF. CDR3 coding DNA: TGTGCCAGCAGTCTAGCGGGGCGGTACGAGCAGTACTTC.

This clone was counted only a few times. In nucleotides, the CDR3 is TGTGCCAGCAGCGTAGCGCCAGGGGGAAAGCAGTTCTTC. This sequence encodes CASSVAPGGKQFF. The chain combines TRBV9 with TRBJ2-1; 7 bases are a match to TRBD1. The V segment lost 0 bases and the J segment 11 bases; nucleotides outside the gene matches: 5. The germline V gene encodes CDR1 SGDLS and CDR2 YYNGEE. This CDR3 is built from 13 residues. Variable domain in full (rest from reference TRBV9 and TRBJ2-1): DSGVTQTPKHLITATGQRVTLRCSPRSGDLSVYWYQQSLDQGLQFLIQYYNGEERAKGNILERFSAQQFPDLHSELNLSSLELGDSALYFCASSVAPGGKQFFGPGTRLTVL.

This sequence joins TRBV29-1 and TRBJ2-1; 8 bases fit TRBD2. Trimming took 7 bases from V and 9 from J; bases not matched to a gene: 14. The CDR3 has 14 residues. Germline CDR1 reads SQVTM; CDR2 reads ANQGSEA. CDR3 nucleotides: TGCAGCGCTAGATCCAATAGCGGGACGGGTGAGCAGTTCTTC. Amino acids: CSARSNSGTGEQFF.

The chain combines TRBV5-1 with TRBJ2-6; 8 bases match TRBD1. From germline, CDR1 is SGHRS and CDR2 YFSETQ. The length of the CDR3 is 21 residues. Trimming took 4 bases from V and 0 from J; bases not matched to a gene: 18. CDR3 sequence (DNA): TGCGCCAGCAGCCCAGGGCAGGGGGCTTCGTGGATAAACTCTGGGGCCAACGTCCTGACTTTC. It yields the protein CASSPGQGASWINSGANVLTF.

This clone has just a few counts. The chain carries TRBV29-1 and TRBJ2-7; 9 bases agree with TRBD1. The V and J ends lost 7 bases and 6 bases, in that order; junction bases with no gene match: 10. The length of the CDR3 is 13 residues. Germline values: CDR1 SQVTM, CDR2 ANQGSEA. CDR3 sequence: CSARRDRVGEQYF. The CDR3 DNA is TGCAGCGCCCGTAGGGACAGGGTGGGCGAGCAGTACTTC.

The rearrangement uses TRBV2 and TRBJ2-7; tentatively, D is TRBD1 (5 bases). Germline CDR1 reads SNHLY; CDR2 reads FYNNEI. This CDR3 region has 13 residues. Trimming left V 10 bases short and J 3 bases short, with 16 bases between. CDR3 coding DNA: TGTGCCACCTCCAGGGTTCGCAACTACGAGCAGTACTTC. Translated: CATSRVRNYEQYF.

This sequence joins TRBV11-2 and TRBJ2-6; D is undetermined. Germline V gene data show CDR1 as SGHAT and CDR2 as FQNNGV. Trimming removed 5 bases at V and 0 bases at J, with 8 bases between. The CDR3 contains 15 residues. The CDR3 reads CASSTTFSGANVLTF. In DNA form, the CDR3 reads TGTGCCAGCAGCACGACCTTCTCTGGGGCCAACGTCCTGACTTTC.

A word on this clone: The sample contains more than one DNA sequence encoding this CDR3. The chain employs TRBV18 and TRBJ2-5, with TRBD1 matching 7 bases. V was clipped by 3 bases and J by 2 bases; unmatched bases: 3. This CDR3 has 14 residues. Germline V lookup: CDR1 KGHSH, CDR2 LQKENI. CDR3: CASSPTGNQETQYF. The DNA for the CDR3 is TGTGCCAGCTCACCGACAGGGAATCAAGAGACCCAGTACTTC.

This sequence joins TRBV2 and TRBJ2-6, with 9 bases matching TRBD1. Per the germline V gene, CDR1 is SNHLY and CDR2 is FYNNEI. V dropped 6 bases and J dropped 4; count of bases not matched to a gene: 7. The CDR3 covers 16 residues. The CDR3 DNA reads TGTGCCAGCAGCCCGGGACAGGGTTCCGGGGCCAACGTCCTGACTTTC. Encoded protein: CASSPGQGSGANVLTF.

V and J are TRBV6-5 and TRBJ2-1; possibly TRBD1 for D (7 bases). There are 12 residues in the CDR3. Germline V CDR1 and CDR2: MNHEY, SVGAGI. V dropped 6 bases and J dropped 10 bases, with 13 bases sitting between them. CDR3 coding DNA: TGTGCCAGCAGCGCAGGGGGGAACGAGCAGTTCTTC. Its translation is CASSAGGNEQFF.